This is a list of T cell receptor beta chains from one sample in a study of immune characteristics of hereditary and idiopathic chronic pancreatitis. Generated by immunoSEQ multiplex PCR, the TCRdb table keeps only in-frame clones and is missing some. The sample shows 5,600 or so clones, about 70% of them seen only once. The source material was pancreas tissue with hereditary chronic pancreatitis. All receptors come from a human donor with chronic pancreatitis. CDR3s include the opening cysteine and the closing phenylalanine or tryptophan. The D gene is left open where the match is weak.

len	v_gene	j_gene	d_gene	CDR3aa
17	TRBV18	TRBJ1-1	NA	CASSPSRGGGMNTEAFF
16	TRBV6-5	TRBJ2-5	TRBD2	CASSYSPGGGIETQYF
15	TRBV29-1	TRBJ2-2	NA	CSVDVTGTGSGELFF
17	TRBV4-2	TRBJ1-2	TRBD1	CASSPGTGGLGNYGYTF
11	TRBV20-1	TRBJ2-5	NA	CMTENQETQYF
19	TRBV28	TRBJ2-5	TRBD1	CASSLYRPGQGSKQETQYF
11	TRBV28	TRBJ1-4	NA	CASTSDEKLFF
14	TRBV5-4	TRBJ2-3	NA	CASSLEGITDTQYF
15	TRBV28	TRBJ1-3	NA	CASSRVEEAGNTIYF
14	TRBV5-4	TRBJ1-2	TRBD1	CASSWTGNNYGYTF
17	TRBV7-9	TRBJ1-6	TRBD1	CASSSTRQGGKNSPLHF
15	TRBV5-1	TRBJ1-1	NA	CASIGGGGSKTEAFF
16	TRBV9	TRBJ2-1	NA	CASSVDAGQDYNEQFF
14	TRBV5-4	TRBJ2-5	TRBD2	CASRGQRGDQTQYF
17	TRBV6-4	TRBJ2-3	NA	CASSDSPGSPGTDTQYF
11	TRBV10-3	TRBJ1-1	NA	CAIRSETEAFF
14	TRBV6-5	TRBJ2-1	TRBD1	CASSRDRGPHEQFF
16	TRBV4-1	TRBJ2-1	TRBD2	CASSSGLAGWGNEQFF
11	TRBV20-1	TRBJ2-7	NA	CSTRKGDEQYF
15	TRBV9	TRBJ2-5	TRBD1	CASSGPRGQEETQYF
15	TRBV7-2	TRBJ1-5	NA	CASSPRTGGNQPQHF
17	TRBV30	TRBJ2-7	NA	CAWSVRGSGYSSYEQYF
15	TRBV3-1/TRBV3-2	TRBJ2-7	TRBD1	CASSQLPGQGSEQYF
14	TRBV9	TRBJ1-1	TRBD1	CASSASGGFTEAFF
16	TRBV15	TRBJ1-6	NA	CATSGGEGTRNSPLHF
15	TRBV5-1	TRBJ2-7	NA	CASSLGAGKTYEQYF
12	TRBV12-5	TRBJ2-1	NA	CASGLRVDEQFF
13	TRBV4-2	TRBJ2-1	NA	CASSQSDHNEQFF
15	TRBV13	TRBJ2-3	NA	CASRERGAPTDTQYF
13	TRBV6-1	TRBJ1-2	NA	CASSGATNYGYTF
18	TRBV3-1/TRBV3-2	TRBJ1-4	NA	CASSQESHVGTTNEKLFF
12	TRBV10-3	TRBJ1-2	NA	CATASGNYGYTF
17	TRBV9	TRBJ1-6	NA	CASSVYRSPGHNSPLHF
15	TRBV19	TRBJ1-2	TRBD1	CASSIWRDRVYGYTF
17	TRBV5-6	TRBJ1-5	NA	CASTRGGWINSNQPQHF
15	TRBV9	TRBJ2-5	TRBD2	CASSSLGGFQETQYF
15	TRBV7-9	TRBJ1-1	TRBD1	CASSLQGARNTEAFF
14	TRBV6-4	TRBJ2-2	NA	CASSAQGGTGELFF
15	TRBV19	TRBJ1-2	TRBD1	CASSLLLPGGYGYTF
15	TRBV14	TRBJ2-4	NA	CARFPGGAHGGIQYF
15	TRBV3-1/TRBV3-2	TRBJ2-1	NA	CASSQEPKEYNEQFF
14	TRBV5-8	TRBJ2-1	NA	CASREIGSYNEQFF